The 19 T cell receptor beta chains below come from one sample, sequenced in a study of T-cell memory formation after mild COVID-19. One entry per CDR3 protein, called by TCRdb with MiXCR from the 5' RACE reads. Of just under 550,000 distinct CDR3 sequences detected, around 20% appear once; the ten largest clones hold roughly an eighth. Sequenced material: PBMCs or a T cell subset sorted from them (not recorded which). These receptors all come from an adult woman who had mild COVID-19 (a few samples of this study predate the infection). Cell type and time point are not known.

The rearrangement links TRBV12-3 or TRBV12-4 to TRBJ1-2; TRBD1 is a possible D gene (6 bases). The ends were cut back, 9 bases at V and 9 bases at J, with 17 bases in the middle. This CDR3 comprises 12 residues. CDR3 sequence reads: CASRSGGGSYTF. CDR3 DNA sequence: TGTGCCAGTCGGAGCGGAGGGGGGAGCTACACCTTC.

The chain is built from TRBV12-3 or TRBV12-4 and TRBJ1-1, with 9 bases aligning to TRBD1. The CDR3 loop spans 15 amino acids. J was trimmed by 4 bases and V by 6 bases; bases with no gene match: 9. CDR3 nucleotide sequence: TGTGCCAGCAGGAACAGGGGGCTAGGGTTCACTGAAGCTTTCTTT. It translates to CASRNRGLGFTEAFF.

The chain couples TRBV2 to TRBJ2-7; no clear D gene. With 8 bases removed from V and 6 bases from J, the gap between germline ends came to 17 bases. Germline V lookup: CDR1 SNHLY, CDR2 FYNNEI. CDR3 length: 13 residues. The CDR3 loop is CASLDTESAEQYF. CDR3 DNA: TGTGCCAGCCTCGATACGGAGAGCGCCGAGCAGTACTTC.

The chain combines TRBV20-1 with TRBJ1-2; D might be TRBD1 (5 bases). The CDR3 has 11 amino acids. V was clipped by 0 bases and J by 8 bases, with 7 bases between them. The germline V gene has CDR1 DFQATT and CDR2 SNEGSKA (reference sequence). The CDR3 DNA follows: TGCAGTGCTAGAGACAGGGAAGGCTACACCTTC. Translated: CSARDREGYTF.

The rearrangement uses TRBV6-4 and TRBJ2-2; the D gene is possibly TRBD2 (6 bases). V was trimmed by 6 bases and J by 6 bases, leaving 20 bases between them. The germline V gene has CDR1 MRHNA and CDR2 SNTAGT. CDR3 length: 16 residues. This CDR3 reads CASSATGTGPAGELFF. Here the CDR3 DNA reads TGTGCCAGCAGCGCAACCGGGACTGGCCCCGCCGGGGAGCTGTTTTTT.

The V call is TRBV6-5, the J call TRBJ2-3; 11 bases line up with TRBD2. Trimming at V came to 6 bases and at J to 5 bases, leaving 7 bases not matched to a gene. This CDR3 is 15 amino acids long. CDR1 and CDR2 (germline): MNHEY, SVGAGI. CDR3 region: CASSHSGGAVDTQYF. In DNA form, the CDR3 reads TGTGCCAGCAGCCATAGCGGGGGGGCAGTAGATACGCAGTATTTT.

The sample holds a few counts of this clonotype. V gene TRBV12-3 or TRBV12-4 combines with J gene TRBJ1-5; D is unresolved. CDR3 length: 15 residues. The germline V and J ends were trimmed by 4 bases and 0 bases, with 10 bases remaining between them. The CDR3 DNA follows: TGTGCCAGCAGTTATGGAGCAATTAGCAATCAGCCCCAGCATTTT. Encoded protein: CASSYGAISNQPQHF.

The chain employs TRBV29-1 and TRBJ2-3; 14 bases agree with TRBD2. Germline assignment: CDR1 SQVTM and CDR2 ANQGSEA. V was clipped by 6 bases and J by 1 base; unmatched bases: 9. There are 17 residues in the CDR3. The CDR3 spells CSVAGLAGEGGTDTQYF. The CDR3 coding sequence is TGCAGCGTCGCGGGACTAGCGGGAGAGGGGGGCACAGATACGCAGTATTTT.

This clonotype was found a few times. V usage is TRBV3-1 and J usage is TRBJ1-1; a possible D gene is TRBD1 (5 bases). CDR1 LGHDT and CDR2 YNNKEL come from the germline V gene (reference sequence). The CDR3 spans 16 residues. V lost 4 bases, J lost 4 bases, and 19 bases lay in between. CDR3 protein: CASSRGASTAGTEAFF. The CDR3 DNA sequence: TGTGCCAGCAGCCGCGGGGCCTCGACGGCGGGCACTGAAGCTTTCTTT.

This clonotype was detected many times. This sequence joins TRBV3-1 and TRBJ2-1, with D maybe TRBD2 (6 bases). Germline-derived CDR1 and CDR2 are LGHDT and YNNKEL (reference sequence). Trimming left V 7 bases short and J 5 bases short, with 12 bases between. This CDR3 is 13 amino acids long. This chain's CDR3 is CASTAGRNNEQFF. CDR3 sequence (DNA): TGTGCCAGCACGGCGGGACGTAACAATGAGCAGTTCTTC.

This clonotype was counted only a few times. This chain connects TRBV6-6 to TRBJ2-1; TRBD2 aligns across 10 bases. The CDR3 totals 15 residues. Per germline, CDR1 MNHNY and CDR2 SVGAGI (reference sequence). With V trimmed by 2 bases and J by 9 bases, 7 bases remained unmatched. For the CDR3, the DNA is TGTGCCAGCAGTTACGGACTAGCGGTGCGCCGTGAGCAGTTCTTC. Protein sequence: CASSYGLAVRREQFF.

This clonotype was recorded a few times. The chain employs TRBV24-1 and TRBJ2-5; D tentatively reads TRBD1 or TRBD2 (6 bases each). Germline V CDR1 and CDR2: KGHDR, SFDVKD. The CDR3 has 15 amino acids. The V and J ends lost 4 bases and 2 bases respectively, with 13 bases between them. CDR3 nucleotide sequence: TGTGCCACCAGTGAGGGGGGCCGGTTTCAAGAGACCCAGTACTTC. Amino acids: CATSEGGRFQETQYF.

The chain uses TRBV12-3 or TRBV12-4 and TRBJ1-1; D is perhaps TRBD1 (6 bases). The V gene lost 6 bases and the J gene lost 1 base, with 12 bases spanning the gap. CDR3 length: 14 residues. The CDR3 DNA reads TGTGCCAGCAGCACCGGGACAAGGAACACTGAAGCTTTCTTT. Encoded protein: CASSTGTRNTEAFF.

A few counts support this clonotype. The V and J genes are TRBV15 and TRBJ2-1; no firm D call. This CDR3 is 13 amino acids long. Trimming removed 3 bases from V and 8 bases from J, with 11 bases in between. Germline values: CDR1 LNHNV, CDR2 YYDKDF (reference sequence). The CDR3 DNA sequence: TGTGCCACCAGCAGCCTCCTTGGACATGAGCAGTTCTTC. Translated: CATSSLLGHEQFF.

This clonotype was recorded a few times. In DNA, the CDR3 is TGTGCCAGCAGTTACTCGTCTTACCAGACCCAGTACTTC. Translating gives CASSYSSYQTQYF. V gene TRBV6-5 combines with J gene TRBJ2-5; D remains unclear. Looked up from germline, CDR1 is MNHEY and CDR2 is SVGAGI. The CDR3 is 13 amino acids. Trimming shortened V by 0 bases and J by 6 bases, and 8 bases separated the two germline ends.

This clonotype was seen only a few times. The V gene is TRBV6-4, the J gene TRBJ2-2, with D unresolved. The CDR3 covers 13 residues. V gave up 2 bases and J gave up 5 bases, with 6 bases separating them. Germline CDR1 is MRHNA and CDR2 is SNTAGT. CDR3 DNA sequence: TGTGCCAGCAGTGACCCGTTTACCGGGGAGCTGTTTTTT. Its protein is CASSDPFTGELFF.

V is TRBV3-1 and J is TRBJ2-1; D is undetermined. V lost 0 bases, J lost 7 bases, and 16 bases lay in between. The germline V gene encodes CDR1 LGHDT and CDR2 YNNKEL (reference sequence). This CDR3 spans 16 amino acids. The CDR3 DNA is TGTGCCAGCAGCCAAGATATACTACCCACCCCTAATGAGCAGTTCTTC. This sequence encodes CASSQDILPTPNEQFF.

This chain uses TRBV15 with TRBJ1-1, with a weak D call TRBD1 (6 bases). This CDR3 region has 13 residues. CDR1 and CDR2 from the germline V gene are LNHNV and YYDKDF (reference sequence). Trimming removed 4 bases from V and 4 bases from J, with 10 bases in between. In DNA form, the CDR3 reads TGTGCCACCAGCACCCAGGGGATCACTGAAGCTTTCTTT. This translates into CATSTQGITEAFF.

This clonotype was observed a handful of times. V and J are TRBV5-1 and TRBJ1-1; D is undetermined. The V gene lost 0 bases and the J gene lost 4 bases, with 13 bases spanning the gap. In germline, CDR1 is SGHRS, CDR2 YFSETQ. The CDR3 runs 15 residues. CDR3 nucleotide sequence: TGCGCCAGCAGCTTGGGTGGTATGGGTAGCACTGAAGCTTTCTTT. This sequence encodes CASSLGGMGSTEAFF. Filled out from reference TRBV5-1 and TRBJ1-1, the complete variable domain reads KAGVTQTPRYLIKTRGQQVTLSCSPISGHRSVSWYQQTPGQGLQFLFEYFSETQRNKGNFPGRFSGRQFSNSRSEMNVSTLELGDSALYLCASSLGGMGSTEAFFGQGTRLTVV.